This T cell receptor (beta chain) was sequenced during a study of blood T cells in healthy people across ages (dated by TCRdb to about 2015). Notes on the research overall: In model experiments, template switching captured about one uniquely barcoded TCR beta cDNA molecule for every two T cells. Age-related changes in TCR beta repertoire diversity were measured in the study by deep sequencing normalized with unique cDNA molecular identifiers. Donors were grouped into four age groups: young (average approximately 15 years), middle-aged (about 40), aged (over 55) and long-lived (around 80). To avoid experimental bias, donors of different ages were spread randomly across the sequencing lanes. The study analyzed two additional independent replicas of 1 million unique cDNA reads from the same blood draw for two donors, one aged 18 to 30 and one aged 80 or older.

The CDR3 starts with the cysteine, ends with the phenylalanine, and has 14 residues. Here the CDR3 DNA is all that survives: 42 bases in frame from base 1. V is pruned by 10 bases and J by 4 bases, leaving 8 bases of the junction without a gene match. CDR1 SGHTA and CDR2 FQGNSA are derived from the germline V gene. This clonotype was seen a single time. Its antigen is still unknown. No qualities accompany the bases; no much larger clone lies one base away. The method was 5' RACE. The data were produced on an Illumina HiSeq 2500. The second PCR ran for about 6 to 11 cycles and used a J-beta primer mix along with a sample-barcoded 5' primer. Each TCR beta cDNA molecule received a unique molecular identifier from a template-switch 5' adaptor carrying 12 random nucleotides. Each sample yielded at least 2.5 million CDR3-containing paired-end reads. All of the RNA was converted into first-strand cDNA using the Mint cDNA synthesis kit, with a TRBC-specific oligonucleotide serving as the primer. After uracil-DNA glycosylase treatment, a first 18-cycle PCR used universal primers M1SS and BC2_uni_R on all cDNA. Per the source publication's procedure: Normalization of each sample was performed by random selection of 1 million high-quality reads, each carrying a distinct molecular identifier. Instead of being binned into consensus sequences, reads that shared molecular identifiers were thrown out. MiTCR, run with a Q25 quality threshold and the strictest error-elimination algorithm, handled CDR3 identification, clonotype clustering and error correction. A nonparametric unseen species model using Euler transformation provided a lower-bound estimate of total TCR beta diversity. TCRdb reworked the public reads: Q25 trimming with fastp, MiXCR clone assembly, productive beta chains retained. Rows with a matching CDR3 protein are joined into one entry that keeps the most common DNA and genes. In this record, the V and J calls reflect TCRdb's handling and not the investigators' own analysis. The sample table lists hundreds of thousands of distinct CDR3 sequences, approximately 53% of them with a count of one. Together, the top ten hold about 26% of the sample.

Results and caveats for the whole study, not just this receptor: Because donor CMV infection status was unknown, age-related changes in expanded clonotypes were potentially confounded. As age increased, observed TCR beta diversity per million T cells dropped in a roughly linear way, and a significant reduction was already evident by age around 41. Estimates of total diversity from one million sequenced T cells were regarded as lower bounds and underestimates. Since profiling was done on bulk unsorted PBMCs, naive and antigen-experienced compartments could not be conclusively compared. A strong correlation was found between observed TCR beta diversity and the percentage of naive T cells measured by flow cytometry. Compared with the aged group, the long-lived group had more naive CD4+ T cells, fewer expanded clones and increased TCR diversity, a pattern suggesting age selection.

Systemically healthy Caucasian individuals from Russia, about 38 in total and aged about 6 to 100 years, were included as donors. Approximately 9.3 milliliters of peripheral blood were drawn from each donor into EDTA-treated Vacutainer tubes. Ficoll-Paque density-gradient centrifugation was used to isolate PBMCs, with at least 7 million per sample. Trizol reagent was used to extract total RNA from PBMCs, with at least 5 micrograms per sample. The percentages of naive CD45RAhigh/CD27high T cells were determined by flow cytometry on a PBMC aliquot from every donor. The sequence derives from a man aged 40-55 years in good health. Sequenced input: blood. Rearrangement joined TRBV7-2 to TRBJ2-2; 8 central nucleotides agree with TRBD1. The DNA sequence reads TGTGCCACTAGGACAGGGATTATCACCGGGGAGCTGTTTTTT. Its product reads: CATRTGIITGELFF.